Below are 25 T cell receptor beta chains sequenced from a single sample in a study of post-analysis software for immune sequencing data. Study-wide points: The study found TRBV5-6, TRBV5-1 and TRBV20-1 among roughly 5 TRBV segments more frequent in patients than controls.

cDNA libraries for TCR beta contained unique molecular identifiers. TCRdb reanalysed the PCR reads using MiXCR and keeps one entry per CDR3 protein. The table includes under 650,000 distinct CDR3 sequences, 44% detected once. Which antigens these TCRs recognize remains unknown. Source material: blood. Receptor source: a girl aged 10-17 years with multiple sclerosis.

The table lists this clonotype with a few counts. The DNA for the CDR3 is TGCAGCGTTGTAGTACGGGAGGGCCCGTATACGCAGTATTTT. Protein: CSVVVREGPYTQYF. The V call is TRBV29-1, the J call TRBJ2-3; 8 bases agree with TRBD2. The J segment lost 7 bases and the V segment lost 4 bases, leaving 10 bases of the junction unmatched. The CDR3 spans 14 residues. Germline CDR1 SQVTM, CDR2 ANQGSEA.

The V call is TRBV29-1, the J call TRBJ1-2; D is uncertain. Germline V gene data show CDR1 as SQVTM and CDR2 as ANQGSEA. The V gene lost 6 bases and the J gene lost 0 bases, with 11 bases spanning the gap. The CDR3 has 13 amino acids. The CDR3 DNA follows: TGCAGCGTACCCCCAGCCACTAACTATGGCTACACCTTC. Translation gives CSVPPATNYGYTF.

A few counts support this clonotype. This rearrangement joins TRBV24-1 to TRBJ2-3, with 7 positions matching TRBD2. CDR3 size: 19 residues. The ends lost 1 base at V and 2 bases at J; junction bases unmatched: 14. Germline CDR1 is KGHDR and CDR2 is SFDVKD. CDR3 protein: CATSDLGVGRDGDTDTQYF. In DNA form, the CDR3 reads TGTGCCACCAGTGATTTAGGAGTGGGGAGGGACGGTGACACAGATACGCAGTATTTT.

V and J are TRBV10-2 and TRBJ2-4; the D gene could be TRBD1 or TRBD2 (5 bases each). V lost 6 bases and J 13 bases, leaving 22 bases between the germline ends. The CDR3 consists of 14 residues. The germline V gene encodes CDR1 WSHSY and CDR2 SAAADI. The CDR3 DNA reads as TGCGCCAGCAGCTCCGGGACCACCCAAGTGGAGCAGTACTTC. This gives the protein CASSSGTTQVEQYF.

This clonotype was detected once. This chain connects TRBV20-1 to TRBJ2-7; D is possibly TRBD2 (5 bases). The CDR3 extends over 14 amino acids. Per the germline V gene, CDR1 is DFQATT and CDR2 is SNEGSKA (reference sequence). V lost 2 bases to trimming and J lost 1 base, with 12 bases between them. CDR3 sequence: CSARSGTISYEQYF. The CDR3 bases are TGCAGTGCTAGATCGGGAACCATTTCCTACGAGCAGTACTTC.

This chain connects TRBV13 to TRBJ2-7; 8 bases are shared with TRBD1. V lost 4 bases and J lost 2; bases outside the gene matches: 4. CDR3 size: 14 residues. Per germline, CDR1 PRHDT and CDR2 FYEKMQ (reference sequence). The CDR3 DNA reads TGTGCCAGCAGCTCGGGACAGGTCCCCTACGAGCAGTACTTC. Its translation is CASSSGQVPYEQYF.

This clonotype has a count of ten or more. The chain joins TRBV11-2 to TRBJ2-3; 7 bases are shared with TRBD2. This CDR3 spans 15 amino acids. From germline, CDR1 is SGHAT and CDR2 FQNNGV. The ends lost 3 bases at V and 3 bases at J; junction bases unmatched: 6. The chain's CDR3 is CASSLAGLVTDTQYF. The CDR3 coding sequence is TGTGCCAGCAGCTTGGCCGGACTAGTAACAGATACGCAGTATTTT.

The chain carries TRBV11-3 and TRBJ2-7; 8 bases line up with TRBD2. V trimming: 4 bases; J trimming: 2 bases; junction bases outside the gene matches: 13. This CDR3 spans 17 amino acids. The germline CDR1 and CDR2 sequences are SGHNT and YENEEA. The CDR3: CASSSKDTSGLPYEQYF. In DNA form, the CDR3 reads TGTGCCAGCAGCTCCAAGGATACTAGCGGATTACCCTACGAGCAGTACTTC.

This chain links TRBV27 with TRBJ1-5, with 9 bases fitting TRBD1. V lost 9 bases, J lost 7 bases, and 13 bases stayed unmatched. Germline loops: CDR1 MNHEY, CDR2 SMNVEV (reference sequence). The CDR3 sequence is 15 residues long. As DNA, the CDR3 is TGTGCCAGTGGGGTAGGGGACAGGGCTTTACAGCCCCAGCATTTT. It translates to CASGVGDRALQPQHF.

This clonotype was detected a few times. CDR3 sequence: CASSLELAAPYNEQFF. CDR3 bases: TGTGCCAGCAGTTTGGAACTAGCGGCCCCCTACAATGAGCAGTTCTTC. The chain couples TRBV12-3 or TRBV12-4 to TRBJ2-1; TRBD2 matches 8 bases. This CDR3 has 16 amino acids. With 3 bases clipped from V and 2 bases from J, the junction kept 6 bases outside the gene matches.

This chain uses TRBV5-1 with TRBJ1-3; D is uncertain. The CDR3 loop spans 13 amino acids. Per the germline V gene, CDR1 is SGHRS and CDR2 is YFSETQ. Trimming left V 4 bases short and J 4 bases short, with 9 bases between. The CDR3, as DNA: TGCGCCAGCAGCCCTGGACGGGGAAACACCATATATTTT. Translated, it gives CASSPGRGNTIYF.

This rearrangement joins TRBV6-6 to TRBJ1-2; D gene ambiguous. V was pared by 7 bases and J by 4 bases, with 19 bases between. The CDR3 totals 15 residues. The V gene's germline CDR1 is MNHNY and CDR2 SVGAGI (reference sequence). The CDR3: CASNPPHRVSYGYTF. In nucleotides, the CDR3 is TGTGCCAGCAATCCCCCCCACCGCGTGAGCTATGGCTACACCTTC.

The rearrangement joins TRBV5-1 to TRBJ2-1; perhaps TRBD2 as D (6 bases). Germline CDR1 SGHRS, CDR2 YFSETQ. The length of the CDR3 is 13 residues. Deletions cut 4 bases from V and 10 bases from J, with 15 bases between. For the CDR3, the DNA is TGCGCCAGCAGCATGGGGCTAGCGAGCGAGCAGTTCTTC. This translates into CASSMGLASEQFF.

Points on this clonotype: Its ends do not fully match the called genes, so a read error is possible. J is TRBJ2-1 and V is TRBV6-5; perhaps TRBD2 as D (6 bases). This CDR3 is built from 15 residues. CDR1 and CDR2 from the germline V gene are MNHEY and SVGAGI. The CDR3 loop reads CASSAGDSNYNEQFF. The DNA for the CDR3 is TGTGCTAGCAGTGCCGGGGACTCGAACTACAATGAGCAGTTCTTC.

The genes are TRBV7-9 and TRBJ1-1, with a possible D match to TRBD1 (5 bases). The CDR3 length is 14 residues. Germline V lookup: CDR1 SEHNR, CDR2 FQNEAQ (reference sequence). V gave up 6 bases and J gave up 7 bases, with 18 bases separating them. The CDR3 sequence: CASSHGTVIDEAFF. The DNA of the CDR3 is TGTGCCAGCAGTCACGGGACCGTAATCGATGAAGCTTTCTTT. The variable domain in full, with the rest retrieved from reference TRBV7-9 and TRBJ1-1, is DTGVSQNPRHKITKRGQNVTFRCDPISEHNRLYWYRQTLGQGPEFLTYFQNEAQLEKSRLLSDRFSAERPKGSFSTLEIQRTEQGDSAMYLCASSHGTVIDEAFFGQGTRLTVV.

This clonotype was recorded a few times. A read error may account for a junction end that differs from germline. The chain links TRBV5-1 to TRBJ2-3, with a possible D match to TRBD2 (6 bases). Germline V CDR1 and CDR2: SGHRS, YFSETQ. The CDR3 has 14 residues. The CDR3 region is CASSLGGVADTQYF. In nucleotides, the CDR3 is TGTGCCAGCAGTTTAGGCGGGGTCGCAGATACGCAGTATTTT.

This sequence joins TRBV25-1 and TRBJ2-1; D may be TRBD2 (5 bases). V shed 5 bases and J shed 0 bases, with 11 bases lying between them. The germline V gene encodes CDR1 MGHDK and CDR2 SYGVNS. The CDR3 is 15 amino acids. CDR3 DNA sequence: TGTGCCAGCAGTCCCCATGGGAGCTCCTACAATGAGCAGTTCTTC. This encodes CASSPHGSSYNEQFF.

The V gene is TRBV5-1, the J gene TRBJ2-2; 8 bases are shared with TRBD2. The germline CDR1 and CDR2 sequences are SGHRS and YFSETQ. The length of the CDR3 is 16 residues. The V gene end was trimmed by 7 bases and the J gene end by 2 bases; junction bases not matched to a gene: 10. The CDR3 loop reads CASGPVAGLNTGELFF. Written as DNA, the CDR3 is TGCGCCAGCGGTCCCGTAGCGGGGCTTAACACCGGGGAGCTGTTTTTT.

This clonotype appeared a few times. The rearrangement links TRBV10-3 to TRBJ2-7; 9 bases are shared with TRBD1. After removal of 7 bases from V and 5 bases from J, the junction contained 6 bases not matched to a gene. The V gene's germline CDR1 is ENHRY and CDR2 SYGVKD. The CDR3 has 13 residues. The DNA for the CDR3 is TGTGCCATCATGAAGGACAGGGGCGACGAGCAGTACTTC. Residues: CAIMKDRGDEQYF.

The rearrangement joins TRBV12-3 or TRBV12-4 to TRBJ2-7, with 10 bases aligning to TRBD1. Trimming removed 3 bases from V and 3 bases from J; junction bases left unmatched: 11. The CDR3 totals 17 residues. CDR3 in DNA: TGTGCCAGCAGTTTGAGCCGTCGGGACAGGGGCGGCTACGAGCAGTACTTC. It yields the protein CASSLSRRDRGGYEQYF.

The chain joins TRBV12-3 or TRBV12-4 to TRBJ2-3; D uncertain. This CDR3 contains 15 residues. V lost 3 bases and J 0 bases, leaving 10 bases between the germline ends. The CDR3 reads CASSFRFPSTDTQYF. CDR3 nucleotide sequence: TGTGCCAGCAGTTTCCGTTTCCCTAGCACAGATACGCAGTATTTT.

V and J are TRBV27 and TRBJ1-4; D gene uncertain. V was trimmed by 0 bases and J by 6 bases, leaving 11 bases between them. CDR1 MNHEY and CDR2 SMNVEV come from the germline V gene (reference sequence). The length of the CDR3 is 15 residues. DNA for the CDR3: TGTGCCAGCAGTTTATCGGGCCTTTGGGATGAAAAACTGTTTTTT. Encoded protein: CASSLSGLWDEKLFF.

This clonotype was counted a few times. This chain's CDR3 is CSARELQETQYF. Here the CDR3 DNA reads TGCAGTGCTAGAGAGTTACAAGAGACCCAGTACTTC. This chain uses TRBV20-1 with TRBJ2-5; D is unclear. V was pared by 0 bases and J by 2 bases, with 4 bases between. This CDR3 is built from 12 residues. CDR1 and CDR2 from the germline V gene are DFQATT and SNEGSKA (reference sequence).

The J gene is TRBJ2-5, the V gene TRBV12-3 or TRBV12-4; unclear D gene. Trimming took off 3 bases at V and 1 base at J, with 9 bases between the two ends. This CDR3 spans 14 amino acids. The CDR3 bases are TGTGCCAGCAGTTTTCGGTCCGGCCAAGAGACCCAGTACTTC. It is translated as CASSFRSGQETQYF.

This clonotype was counted between two and nine times. V gene TRBV4-1 combines with J gene TRBJ1-2; D is perhaps TRBD1 (6 bases). Germline assignment: CDR1 MGHRA and CDR2 YSYEKL. V was clipped by 0 bases and J by 1 base, with 12 bases between them. CDR3 length equals 16 residues. CDR3 bases: TGCGCCAGCAGCCAAGATGCAGGGGCGTATAACTATGGCTACACCTTC. As protein: CASSQDAGAYNYGYTF.